The 23 T cell receptor beta chains below were found in one sample sequenced in a study of cytomegalovirus exposure and HLA in healthy donors. Both 60 Vbeta primers and 13 Jbeta primers went into the PCR. Sequencing used immunoSEQ multiplex PCR; TCRdb keeps in-frame clones, though not all of them. Here the sample spans 150,000 to 200,000 clones, about 78% being singletons. Sample: PBMCs. These receptor sequences come from a man in his sixties in good health and CMV-seronegative.

V usage is TRBV6-6 and J usage is TRBJ1-5; tentative D call: TRBD1 (5 bases). This CDR3 has 15 amino acids. Per germline, CDR1 MNHNY and CDR2 SVGAGI (reference sequence). V dropped 4 bases and J dropped 3 bases, with 13 bases sitting between them. This chain's CDR3 is CASSSAGQLNQPQHF. In DNA, the CDR3 is TGTGCCAGCAGTTCCGCGGGGCAGCTCAATCAGCCCCAGCATTTT.

This rearrangement joins TRBV7-2 to TRBJ2-5; 7 bases align to TRBD1. The CDR3 has 17 residues. Germline CDR1 SGHTA, CDR2 FQGNSA. The V and J ends lost 5 bases and 4 bases, in that order; junction bases with no gene match: 16. This CDR3 is CASSRHPGGALGETQYF. The CDR3 DNA sequence: TGTGCCAGCAGCCGCCATCCAGGGGGAGCATTGGGAGAGACCCAGTACTTC.

The CDR3 sequence is CASSPLGGGDNEQFF. The CDR3 DNA is TGTGCCAGCAGTCCACTAGGAGGAGGAGACAATGAGCAGTTCTTC. The chain couples TRBV2 to TRBJ2-1, with D possibly TRBD2 on 5 matching bases. The CDR3 length is 15 residues. The germline V gene encodes CDR1 SNHLY and CDR2 FYNNEI. V lost 5 bases, J lost 5 bases, and 16 bases lay in between.

The V and J genes are TRBV7-8 and TRBJ1-3, with D maybe TRBD1 (6 bases). There are 15 residues in the CDR3. The germline gives CDR1 SGHVS, CDR2 FQNEAQ. V lost 4 bases, J lost 4 bases, and 14 bases lay in between. The CDR3 loop reads CASSSLTGLGNTIYF. As DNA, the CDR3 is TGTGCCAGCAGCTCTCTCACAGGGTTAGGAAACACCATATATTTT.

The chain links TRBV7-7 to TRBJ2-1; TRBD1 aligns across 7 bases. Germline V lookup: CDR1 SSHAT, CDR2 FNYEAQ (reference sequence). V shed 5 bases, J shed 4 bases, and the junction held 14 bases outside the gene matches. The CDR3 covers 17 residues. The CDR3 DNA reads TGTGCCAGCAGCCCGTTTCCCAGGGGGTCACGTTACAATGAGCAGTTCTTC. This encodes CASSPFPRGSRYNEQFF. The complete variable domain, with remaining parts taken from reference TRBV7-7 and TRBJ2-1, reads GAGVSQSPRYKVTKRGQDVTLRCDPISSHATLYWYQQALGQGPEFLTYFNYEAQPDKSGLPSDRFSAERPEGSISTLTIQRTEQRDSAMYRCASSPFPRGSRYNEQFFGPGTRLTVL.

The chain is built from TRBV6-5 and TRBJ1-2; D ambiguous. The V and J ends lost 0 bases and 4 bases respectively, with 12 bases between them. The germline CDR1 and CDR2 sequences are MNHEY and SVGAGI. This CDR3 has 15 residues. The CDR3 region has the DNA TGTGCCAGCAGTTACTCCACAGAGAGCTCCTATGGCTACACCTTC. Encoded protein: CASSYSTESSYGYTF.

The chain uses TRBV4-3 and TRBJ1-2; 11 bases match TRBD1. Germline CDR1 is LGHNA and CDR2 is YSLEER. There are 16 residues in the CDR3. The J segment lost 2 bases and the V segment lost 1 base, leaving 3 bases of the junction unmatched. As DNA, the CDR3 is TGCGCCAGCAGCCAAGCCTGGACAGGGGGCAACTATGGCTACACCTTC. It translates to CASSQAWTGGNYGYTF.

This chain links TRBV4-3 with TRBJ2-7; tentatively, D is TRBD1 (5 bases). Per germline, CDR1 LGHNA and CDR2 YSLEER. The V and J ends lost 1 base and 2 bases respectively, with 12 bases between them. This CDR3 is 15 amino acids long. CDR3 amino acids: CASSQVWAGPYEQYF. The CDR3 coding sequence is TGCGCCAGCAGCCAAGTATGGGCAGGGCCCTACGAGCAGTACTTC.

CDR3 region: CASSDLGGYGYTF. CDR3 nucleotide sequence: TGTGCCAGCAGTGACCTGGGGGGGTATGGCTACACCTTC. This chain links TRBV6-5 with TRBJ1-2; tentative D call: TRBD1 (5 bases). The ends were cut back, 5 bases at V and 5 bases at J, with 12 bases in the middle. CDR3 length: 13 amino acids. Germline CDR1 is MNHEY and CDR2 is SVGAGI.

The chain is built from TRBV20-1 and TRBJ1-2; D is unclear. The CDR3 has 9 amino acids. The V end was cut by 4 bases, the J end by 6 bases, with 3 bases between. CDR1 is DFQATT, CDR2 SNEGSKA, per germline (reference sequence). As DNA, the CDR3 is TGCAGTGCTACAGATGGCTACACCTTC. This encodes CSATDGYTF.

V is TRBV5-4 and J is TRBJ2-4, with 9 bases identical to TRBD1. CDR3 length: 16 amino acids. With V trimmed by 4 bases and J by 7 bases, 12 bases remained unmatched. CDR1 and CDR2 from the germline V gene are SGHNT and YYREEE (reference sequence). The CDR3, as DNA: TGTGCCAGCAGCACCCCGGACAGGGGCGCGGGGAACATTCAGTACTTC. It codes for CASSTPDRGAGNIQYF.

This sequence joins TRBV25-1 and TRBJ2-3; 10 bases agree with TRBD2. The CDR3 totals 15 residues. J gave up 0 bases and V 5 bases, and 2 bases lay outside the gene matches. Per the germline V gene, CDR1 is MGHDK and CDR2 is SYGVNS. The CDR3, as DNA: TGTGCCAGCAGTCTAGCGGGGGCTAGCACAGATACGCAGTATTTT. Amino acids: CASSLAGASTDTQYF.

This sequence joins TRBV6-5 and TRBJ1-2, with a weak D call TRBD1 (6 bases). Germline assignment: CDR1 MNHEY and CDR2 SVGAGI. The V and J ends lost 6 bases and 6 bases respectively, with 20 bases between them. CDR3 size: 15 residues. CDR3 amino acids: CASRQNHRALDGYTF. The DNA for the CDR3 is TGTGCCAGCAGGCAAAACCACAGGGCATTGGATGGCTACACCTTC.

This chain links TRBV9 with TRBJ1-2; 11 bases map to TRBD1. V lost 4 bases and J lost 7; bases outside the gene matches: 6. Per the germline V gene, CDR1 is SGDLS and CDR2 is YYNGEE. This CDR3 is 14 amino acids long. The DNA for the CDR3 is TGTGCCAGCAGCCCAGGGACAGGGGGAGGTGGCTACACCTTC. Translation: CASSPGTGGGGYTF.

The genes are TRBV19 and TRBJ2-7; D is unclear. The V and J ends lost 3 bases and 0 bases respectively, with 12 bases between them. The CDR3 sequence is 15 residues long. From germline, CDR1 is LNHDA and CDR2 SQIVND (reference sequence). The chain's CDR3 is CASSIAQEFSYEQYF. CDR3 DNA: TGTGCCAGTAGTATTGCGCAGGAATTCTCCTACGAGCAGTACTTC.

This rearrangement joins TRBV9 to TRBJ1-2; D is perhaps TRBD1 (6 bases). The CDR3 sequence is 17 residues long. Trimming left V 0 bases short and J 7 bases short, with 22 bases between. From germline, CDR1 is SGDLS and CDR2 YYNGEE. The CDR3 protein is CASSVEANRVLGIGYTF. The DNA of the CDR3 is TGTGCCAGCAGCGTAGAGGCAAACAGGGTTCTTGGTATTGGCTACACCTTC.

This sequence joins TRBV5-1 and TRBJ1-1; TRBD1 might be the D (6 bases). This CDR3 comprises 14 residues. V was cut by 4 bases and J by 1 base, with 11 bases left in between. CDR1 and CDR2 (germline): SGHRS, YFSETQ. CDR3 in DNA: TGCGCCAGCAGCGTGACGACAGGGAACACTGAAGCTTTCTTT. It yields the protein CASSVTTGNTEAFF.

The chain employs TRBV5-1 and TRBJ2-5, with TRBD2 identical over 15 bases. Per germline, CDR1 SGHRS and CDR2 YFSETQ. V dropped 3 bases and J dropped 5; count of bases not matched to a gene: 8. This CDR3 is 17 amino acids long. The chain's CDR3 is CASSSWTSGGAEETQYF. CDR3 nucleotides: TGCGCCAGCAGCTCATGGACTAGCGGGGGGGCCGAGGAGACCCAGTACTTC. Filled out from reference TRBV5-1 and TRBJ2-5, the complete variable domain reads KAGVTQTPRYLIKTRGQQVTLSCSPISGHRSVSWYQQTPGQGLQFLFEYFSETQRNKGNFPGRFSGRQFSNSRSEMNVSTLELGDSALYLCASSSWTSGGAEETQYFGPGTRLLVL.

The rearrangement links TRBV5-4 to TRBJ2-5, with a tentative D call TRBD1 (5 bases). The CDR3 spans 11 residues. In germline, CDR1 is SGHNT, CDR2 YYREEE (reference sequence). Trimming removed 10 bases at V and 11 bases at J, with 18 bases between. The CDR3 reads CAFSDRQKQYF. The CDR3 bases are TGTGCCTTCTCAGACAGACAAAAGCAGTACTTC.

The V call is TRBV6-5, the J call TRBJ2-5, with TRBD1 as a possible D gene (6 bases). Germline CDR1 and CDR2: MNHEY and SVGAGI. Trimming cost V 6 bases and J 1 base, with 12 bases left between them. This CDR3 has 14 residues. CDR3 DNA: TGTGCCAGCAGCCAACAGGGCGCCCAAGAGACCCAGTACTTC. Protein product: CASSQQGAQETQYF.

This clone was detected a few times. The CDR3 DNA sequence: TGTGCCAGCTCACCAACCCCAGCGGGAGCCGAGCAGTACTTC. Encoded protein: CASSPTPAGAEQYF. The chain combines TRBV18 with TRBJ2-7; 8 nucleotides agree with TRBD2. Germline loops: CDR1 KGHSH, CDR2 LQKENI. There are 14 residues in the CDR3. The V and J ends lost 2 bases and 6 bases, in that order; junction bases with no gene match: 6.

J is TRBJ2-5 and V is TRBV4-1; D gene ambiguous. The J call may be wrong; the DNA end is better matched by TRBJ2-7. Germline CDR1 and CDR2: MGHRA and YSYEKL. The CDR3 has 13 residues. CDR3 amino acids: CASSQELAYEQYF. The CDR3, as DNA: TGCGCCAGCAGCCAAGAACTCGCCTACGAGCAGTACTTC.

The chain combines TRBV5-1 with TRBJ2-1; TRBD2 aligns across 11 bases. V shed 7 bases and J 6 bases; nucleotides not matched to a gene: 6. Per the germline V gene, CDR1 is SGHRS and CDR2 is YFSETQ. The CDR3 loop spans 14 amino acids. The CDR3 DNA reads as TGCGCCAGCGGTGGACTAGCGGGCGTCAATGAGCAGTTCTTC. Amino acid sequence: CASGGLAGVNEQFF.